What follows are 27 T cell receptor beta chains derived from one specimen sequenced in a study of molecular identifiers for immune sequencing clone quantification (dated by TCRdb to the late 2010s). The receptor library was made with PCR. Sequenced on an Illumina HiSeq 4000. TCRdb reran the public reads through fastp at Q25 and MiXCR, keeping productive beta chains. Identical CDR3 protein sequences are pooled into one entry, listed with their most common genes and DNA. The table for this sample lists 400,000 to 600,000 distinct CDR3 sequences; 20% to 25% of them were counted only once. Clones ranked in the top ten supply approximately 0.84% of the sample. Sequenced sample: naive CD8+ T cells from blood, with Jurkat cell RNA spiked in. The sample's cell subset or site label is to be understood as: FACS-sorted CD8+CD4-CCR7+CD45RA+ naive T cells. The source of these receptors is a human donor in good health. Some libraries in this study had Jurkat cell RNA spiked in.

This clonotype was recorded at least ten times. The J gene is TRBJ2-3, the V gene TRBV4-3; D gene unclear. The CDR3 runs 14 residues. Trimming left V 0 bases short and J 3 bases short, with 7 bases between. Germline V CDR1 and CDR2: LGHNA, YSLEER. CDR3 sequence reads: CASSQEFATDTQYF. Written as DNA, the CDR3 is TGCGCCAGCAGCCAAGAGTTTGCTACAGATACGCAGTATTTT.

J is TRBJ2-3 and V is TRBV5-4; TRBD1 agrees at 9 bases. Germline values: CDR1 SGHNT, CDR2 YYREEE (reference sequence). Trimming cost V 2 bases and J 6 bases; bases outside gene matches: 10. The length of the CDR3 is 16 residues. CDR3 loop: CASSLTGGLLGDTQYF. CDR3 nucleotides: TGTGCCAGCAGCTTAACAGGGGGCTTATTGGGGGATACGCAGTATTTT.

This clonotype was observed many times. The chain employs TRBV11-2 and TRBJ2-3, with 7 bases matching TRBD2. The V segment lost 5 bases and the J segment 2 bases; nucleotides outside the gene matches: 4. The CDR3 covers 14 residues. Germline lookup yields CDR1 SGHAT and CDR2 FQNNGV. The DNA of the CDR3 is TGTGCCAGCAGCCTAGCGGACGACACAGATACGCAGTATTTT. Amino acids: CASSLADDTDTQYF.

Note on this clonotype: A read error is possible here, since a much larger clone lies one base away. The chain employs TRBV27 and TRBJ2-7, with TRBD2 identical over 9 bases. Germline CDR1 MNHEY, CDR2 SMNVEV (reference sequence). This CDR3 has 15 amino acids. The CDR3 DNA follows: TGTGCCAGCAGTTTACTAGCGGGGCAAACCTACGATCAGTACTTC. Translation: CASSLLAGQTYDQYF.

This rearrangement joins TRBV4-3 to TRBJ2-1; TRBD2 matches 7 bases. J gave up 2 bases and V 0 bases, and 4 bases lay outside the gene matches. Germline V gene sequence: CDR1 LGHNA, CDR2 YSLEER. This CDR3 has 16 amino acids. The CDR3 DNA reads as TGCGCCAGCAGCCAAGATTGGCTAGCGGCCTACAATGAGCAGTTCTTC. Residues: CASSQDWLAAYNEQFF.

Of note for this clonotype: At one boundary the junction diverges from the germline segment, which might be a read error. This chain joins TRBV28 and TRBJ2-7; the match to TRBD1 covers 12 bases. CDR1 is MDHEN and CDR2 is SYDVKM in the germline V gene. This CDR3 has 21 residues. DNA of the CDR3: TGTGCCAGCAGTTACCCCGGGACAGGGGGCCCAAAGGGACTGAACTCCTACGAGCGGTACTTC. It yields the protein CASSYPGTGGPKGLNSYERYF.

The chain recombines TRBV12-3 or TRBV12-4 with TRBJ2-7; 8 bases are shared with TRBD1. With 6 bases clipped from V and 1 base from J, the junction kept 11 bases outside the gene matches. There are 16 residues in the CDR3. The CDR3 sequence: CASSPTGVYLSYEQYF. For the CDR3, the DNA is TGTGCCAGCAGCCCGACAGGGGTCTACCTATCCTACGAGCAGTACTTC.

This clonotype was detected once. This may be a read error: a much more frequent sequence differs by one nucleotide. DNA of the CDR3: TGTGCCAGCAGTTACGGCGAGACAGAAGAGACCCAGTACTTC. This gives the protein CASSYGETEETQYF. The V call is TRBV6-5, the J call TRBJ2-5, with TRBD1 as a possible D gene (5 bases). V lost 2 bases, J lost 3 bases, and 10 bases lay in between. Germline V gene lookup returns CDR1 MNHEY and CDR2 SVGAGI. The CDR3 length is 14 residues.

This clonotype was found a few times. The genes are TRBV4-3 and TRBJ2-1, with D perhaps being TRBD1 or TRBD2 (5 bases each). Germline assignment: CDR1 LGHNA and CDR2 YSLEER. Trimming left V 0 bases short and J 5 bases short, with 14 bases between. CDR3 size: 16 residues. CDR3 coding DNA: TGCGCCAGCAGCCAAGAAAGCCGGGACGACAACAATGAGCAGTTCTTC. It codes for CASSQESRDDNNEQFF.

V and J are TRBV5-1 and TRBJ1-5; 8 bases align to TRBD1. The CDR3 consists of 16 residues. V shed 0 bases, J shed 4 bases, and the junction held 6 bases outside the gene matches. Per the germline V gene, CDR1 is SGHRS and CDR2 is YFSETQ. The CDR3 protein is CASSLGGTGLNQPQHF. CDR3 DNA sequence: TGCGCCAGCAGCTTGGGCGGGACAGGACTAAATCAGCCCCAGCATTTT.

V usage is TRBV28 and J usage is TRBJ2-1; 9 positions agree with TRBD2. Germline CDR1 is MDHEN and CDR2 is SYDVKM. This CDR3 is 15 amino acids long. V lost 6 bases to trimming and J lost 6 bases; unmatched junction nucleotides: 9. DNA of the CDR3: TGTGCCAGCAGCTCGCTAGCGGGACCGTTCAATGAGCAGTTCTTC. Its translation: CASSSLAGPFNEQFF.

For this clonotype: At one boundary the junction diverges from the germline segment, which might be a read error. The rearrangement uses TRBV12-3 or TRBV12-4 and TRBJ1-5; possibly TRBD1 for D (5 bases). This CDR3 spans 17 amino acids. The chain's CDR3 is CASSSFPGPFSNRPQHF. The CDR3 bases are TGTGCCAGCAGTTCATTCCCGGGACCCTTTAGCAATCGGCCCCAGCATTTT.

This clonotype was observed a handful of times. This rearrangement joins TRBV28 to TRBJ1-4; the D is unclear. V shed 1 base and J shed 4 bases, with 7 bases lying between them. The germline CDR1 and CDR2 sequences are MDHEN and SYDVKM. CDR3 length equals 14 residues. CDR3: CASSLSQINEKLFF. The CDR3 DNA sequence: TGTGCCAGCAGTTTATCACAGATTAATGAAAAACTGTTTTTT.

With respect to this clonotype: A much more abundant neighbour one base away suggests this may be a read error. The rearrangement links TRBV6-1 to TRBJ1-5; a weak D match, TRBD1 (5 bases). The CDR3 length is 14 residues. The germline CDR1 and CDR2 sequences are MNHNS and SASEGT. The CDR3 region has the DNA TGTGCCAGCCAGTACAGAGGGGATTATCAGCCCAAGCATTTT. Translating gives CASQYRGDYQPKHF.

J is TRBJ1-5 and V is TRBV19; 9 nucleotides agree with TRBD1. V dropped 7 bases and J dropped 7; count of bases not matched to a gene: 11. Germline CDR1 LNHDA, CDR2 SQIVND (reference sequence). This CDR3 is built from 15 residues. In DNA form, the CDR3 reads TGTGCCAGTACTTCCGAGGACAGGGGAGGACAGCCCCAGCATTTT. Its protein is CASTSEDRGGQPQHF.

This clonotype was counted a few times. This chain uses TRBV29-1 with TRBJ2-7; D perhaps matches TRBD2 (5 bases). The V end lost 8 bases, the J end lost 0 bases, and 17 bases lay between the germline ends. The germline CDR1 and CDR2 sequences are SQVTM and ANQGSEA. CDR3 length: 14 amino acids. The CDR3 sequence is CSCNEEGPSYEQYF. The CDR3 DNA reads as TGCAGCTGCAACGAAGAGGGCCCCTCCTACGAGCAGTACTTC.

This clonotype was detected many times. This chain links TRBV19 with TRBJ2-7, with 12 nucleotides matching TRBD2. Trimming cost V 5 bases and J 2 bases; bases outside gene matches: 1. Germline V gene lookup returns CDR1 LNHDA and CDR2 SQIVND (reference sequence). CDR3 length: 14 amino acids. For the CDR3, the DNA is TGTGCCAGTAGTGCTAGCGGGGGGGCCTACGAGCAGTACTTC. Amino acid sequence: CASSASGGAYEQYF. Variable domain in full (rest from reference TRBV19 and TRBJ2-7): DGGITQSPKYLFRKEGQNVTLSCEQNLNHDAMYWYRQDPGQGLRLIYYSQIVNDFQKGDIAEGYSVSREKKESFPLTVTSAQKNPTAFYLCASSASGGAYEQYFGPGTRLTVT.

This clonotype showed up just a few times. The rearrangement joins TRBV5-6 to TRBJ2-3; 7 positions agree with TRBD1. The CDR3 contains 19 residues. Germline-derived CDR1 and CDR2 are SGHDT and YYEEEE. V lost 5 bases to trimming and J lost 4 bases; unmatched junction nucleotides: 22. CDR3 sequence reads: CASRRLEWSFYRGPDTQYF. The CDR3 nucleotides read TGTGCCAGCAGACGGTTAGAATGGTCTTTCTACAGGGGTCCAGATACGCAGTATTTT.

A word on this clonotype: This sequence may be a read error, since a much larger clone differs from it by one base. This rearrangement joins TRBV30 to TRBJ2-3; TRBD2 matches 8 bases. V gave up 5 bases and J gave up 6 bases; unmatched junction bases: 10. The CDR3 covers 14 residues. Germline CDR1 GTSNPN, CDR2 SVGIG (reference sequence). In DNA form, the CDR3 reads TGTGCCTGGTCACGGGGGGGAACCCGGGATACGCAGTATTTT. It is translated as CAWSRGGTRDTQYF.

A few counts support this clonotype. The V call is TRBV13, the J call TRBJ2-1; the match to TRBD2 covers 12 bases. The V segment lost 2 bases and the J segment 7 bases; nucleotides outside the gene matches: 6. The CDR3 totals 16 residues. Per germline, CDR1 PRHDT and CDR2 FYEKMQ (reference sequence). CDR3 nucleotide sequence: TGTGCCAGCAGCTTAACTAGCGGGGGGCGGGGAAATGAGCAGTTCTTC. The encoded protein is CASSLTSGGRGNEQFF.

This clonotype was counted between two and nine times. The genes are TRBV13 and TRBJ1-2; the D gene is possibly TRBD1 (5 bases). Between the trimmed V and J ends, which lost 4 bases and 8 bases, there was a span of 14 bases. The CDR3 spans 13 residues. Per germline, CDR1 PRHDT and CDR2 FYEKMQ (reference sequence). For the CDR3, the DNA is TGTGCCAGCAGCTGGGGGAAGTTCGACGGCTACACCTTC. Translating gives CASSWGKFDGYTF. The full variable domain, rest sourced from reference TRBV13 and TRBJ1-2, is AAGVIQSPRHLIKEKRETATLKCYPIPRHDTVYWYQQGPGQDPQFLISFYEKMQSDKGSIPDRFSAQQFSDYHSELNMSSLELGDSALYFCASSWGKFDGYTFGSGTRLTVV.

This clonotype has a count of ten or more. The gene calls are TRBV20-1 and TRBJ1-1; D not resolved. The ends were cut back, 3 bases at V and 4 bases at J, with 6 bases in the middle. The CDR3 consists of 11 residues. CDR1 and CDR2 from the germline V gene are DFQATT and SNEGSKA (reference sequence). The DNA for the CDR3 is TGCAGTGCTAGGGTCGTCACTGAAGCTTTCTTT. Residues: CSARVVTEAFF.

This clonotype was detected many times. CDR3 bases: TGTGCCATCAGTGAGTTTGGAGCGGGGGGTAACGAGCAGTACTTC. Its translation: CAISEFGAGGNEQYF. This sequence joins TRBV10-3 and TRBJ2-7, with TRBD2 matching 9 bases. The CDR3 extends over 15 amino acids. Trimming at V came to 1 base and at J to 5 bases, leaving 6 bases not matched to a gene. The germline V gene has CDR1 ENHRY and CDR2 SYGVKD.

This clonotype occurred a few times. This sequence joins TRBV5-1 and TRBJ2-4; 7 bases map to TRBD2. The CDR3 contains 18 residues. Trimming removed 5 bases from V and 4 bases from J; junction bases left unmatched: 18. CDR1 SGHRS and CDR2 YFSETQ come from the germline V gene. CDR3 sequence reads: CASSYTPTGGGVKNIQYF. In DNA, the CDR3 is TGCGCCAGCAGTTATACCCCGACTGGGGGGGGGGTTAAAAACATTCAGTACTTC.

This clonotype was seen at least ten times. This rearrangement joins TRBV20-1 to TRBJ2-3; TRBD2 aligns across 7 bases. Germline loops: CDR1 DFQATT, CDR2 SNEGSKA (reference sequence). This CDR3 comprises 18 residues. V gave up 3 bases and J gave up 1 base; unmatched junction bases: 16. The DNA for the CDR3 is TGCAGTGCTAGTACAAAGCGGGATTCAAGGTCACGCACAGATACGCAGTATTTT. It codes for CSASTKRDSRSRTDTQYF.

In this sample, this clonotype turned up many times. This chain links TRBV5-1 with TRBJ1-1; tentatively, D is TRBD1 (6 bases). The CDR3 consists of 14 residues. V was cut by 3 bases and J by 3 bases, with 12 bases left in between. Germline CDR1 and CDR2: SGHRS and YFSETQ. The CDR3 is CASSYNNRDTEAFF. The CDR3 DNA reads TGCGCCAGCAGCTACAACAACAGGGACACTGAAGCTTTCTTT. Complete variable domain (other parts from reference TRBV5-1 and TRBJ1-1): KAGVTQTPRYLIKTRGQQVTLSCSPISGHRSVSWYQQTPGQGLQFLFEYFSETQRNKGNFPGRFSGRQFSNSRSEMNVSTLELGDSALYLCASSYNNRDTEAFFGQGTRLTVV.

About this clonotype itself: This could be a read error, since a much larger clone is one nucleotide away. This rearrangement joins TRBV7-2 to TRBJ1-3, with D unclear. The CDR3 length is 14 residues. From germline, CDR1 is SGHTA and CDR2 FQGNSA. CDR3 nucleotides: TGTGCCAGCAGCCCCGTTCGGAGTGGAAACGCCATATATTTT. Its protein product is CASSPVRSGNAIYF.